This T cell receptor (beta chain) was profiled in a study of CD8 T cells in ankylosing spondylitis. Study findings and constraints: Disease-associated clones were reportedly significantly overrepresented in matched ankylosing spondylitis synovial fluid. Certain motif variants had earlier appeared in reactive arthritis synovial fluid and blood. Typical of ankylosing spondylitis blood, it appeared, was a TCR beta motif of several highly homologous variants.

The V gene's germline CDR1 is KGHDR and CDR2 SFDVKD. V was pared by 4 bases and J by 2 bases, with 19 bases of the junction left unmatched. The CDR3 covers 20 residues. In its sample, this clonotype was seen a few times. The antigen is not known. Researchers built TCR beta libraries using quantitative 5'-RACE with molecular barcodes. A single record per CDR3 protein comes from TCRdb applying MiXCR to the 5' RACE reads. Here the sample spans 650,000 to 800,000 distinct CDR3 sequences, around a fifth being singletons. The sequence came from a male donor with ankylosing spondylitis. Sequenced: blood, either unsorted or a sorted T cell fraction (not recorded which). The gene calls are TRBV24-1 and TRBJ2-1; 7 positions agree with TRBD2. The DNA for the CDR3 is TGTGCCACCAGTGACCCCAGGGCGGCGGGAGTGACTTTTCCCTACAATGAGCAGTTCTTC. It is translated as CATSDPRAAGVTFPYNEQFF.